This T cell receptor beta chain was identified in a study of human T cells and chemical hapten exposure. Turning to the study itself: 2% DPC applied to a roughly 2 cm by roughly 2 cm arm area sensitized donors.

Described time point: patch test 3, about 24 weeks after DPC sensitization. Treatment defined: therapeutic diphenylcyclopropenone sensitization with weekly scalp DPC. In TCRdb, the RACE reads were re-called with MiXCR into one record per CDR3 protein. The data show some 97,000 distinct CDR3 sequences, roughly a quarter seen once. The junction had 8 bases not matched to a gene; V was cut back by 1 base and J by 7 bases. The germline CDR1 and CDR2 sequences are LGHNA and YNFKEQ. CDR3 length: 16 amino acids. The sample holds a few counts of this clonotype. The sequence derives from a middle-aged man with alopecia areata. Some clones in this sample may be carry-over from other donors' samples. Sequencing was performed on whole blood, taken in connection with sensitization to the hapten diphenylcyclopropenone (DPC). The chain uses TRBV4-2 and TRBJ2-1; 9 bases line up with TRBD1. The CDR3 protein is CASSQVGQGIGNEQFF. CDR3 nucleotide sequence: TGTGCCAGCAGCCAAGTTGGACAGGGGATCGGGAATGAGCAGTTCTTC.